What follows are 10 T cell receptor beta chains derived from one specimen sequenced in a study of blood T cells in healthy people across ages. A second PCR of about 7 to 12 cycles used a sample-barcoded 5' primer and a J-beta primer mix. MiXCR was run by TCRdb on the 5' RACE reads, yielding one entry per CDR3 protein. Here the sample spans 540,000 or so distinct CDR3 sequences, about 25% being singletons. The sample was blood. These receptors were obtained from a woman aged 70 to 79 in good health.

The chain combines TRBV3-1 with TRBJ2-7; TRBD2 matches 14 bases. Germline V gives CDR1 LGHDT, CDR2 YNNKEL (reference sequence). The CDR3 extends over 15 amino acids. Germline trimming cut 7 bases from V and 0 bases from J; bases unmatched to any gene: 2. CDR3 loop: CASTGLAGGSYEQYF. The CDR3 nucleotides are TGTGCCAGCACCGGACTAGCGGGGGGCTCCTACGAGCAGTACTTC.

The rearrangement links TRBV7-2 to TRBJ1-2; D is possibly TRBD1 (5 bases). The ends were cut back, 0 bases at V and 2 bases at J, with 10 bases in the middle. The CDR3 consists of 15 residues. Germline V gene lookup returns CDR1 SGHTA and CDR2 FQGNSA. CDR3 coding DNA: TGTGCCAGCAGCTTAGCAGTAGAGGGGAACTATGGCTACACCTTC. Amino acid sequence: CASSLAVEGNYGYTF. The full variable domain, with the rest looked up from reference TRBV7-2 and TRBJ1-2, is GAGVSQSPSNKVTEKGKDVELRCDPISGHTALYWYRQSLGQGLEFLIYFQGNSAPDKSGLPSDRFSAERTGGSVSTLTIQRTQQEDSAVYLCASSLAVEGNYGYTFGSGTRLTVV.

This chain uses TRBV11-2 with TRBJ1-5, with D possibly being TRBD1 (6 bases). V gave up 0 bases and J gave up 6 bases, with 12 bases separating them. Germline CDR1 and CDR2: SGHAT and FQNNGV. The CDR3 has 15 residues. DNA for the CDR3: TGTGCCAGCAGCTTAGAATGGGGGCCTGGTCAGCCCCAGCATTTT. Protein: CASSLEWGPGQPQHF. The full variable domain, in which reference TRBV11-2 and TRBJ1-5 provide the parts outside the CDR3, is EAGVAQSPRYKIIEKRQSVAFWCNPISGHATLYWYQQILGQGPKLLIQFQNNGVVDDSQLPKDRFSAERLKGVDSTLKIQPAKLEDSAVYLCASSLEWGPGQPQHFGDGTRLSIL.

As DNA, the CDR3 is TGCAGCGTTGGGGGGGTAAACTATGGCTACACCTTC. It is translated as CSVGGVNYGYTF. J is TRBJ1-2 and V is TRBV29-1; possibly TRBD1 for D (5 bases). Trimming removed 4 bases at V and 2 bases at J, with 8 bases between. Germline V gene sequence: CDR1 SQVTM, CDR2 ANQGSEA. The CDR3 runs to 12 residues.

This sequence joins TRBV12-3 or TRBV12-4 and TRBJ1-1; possibly TRBD1 for D (5 bases). The CDR3 totals 15 residues. V dropped 7 bases and J dropped 3 bases, with 18 bases sitting between them. CDR3 DNA: TGTGCCAGCACCCCGGGGCGGGGGGTGTACACTGAAGCTTTCTTT. It translates to CASTPGRGVYTEAFF.

This clonotype was detected a few times. The V call is TRBV7-2, the J call TRBJ1-1; D is unresolved. The CDR3 covers 15 residues. CDR1 is SGHTA and CDR2 is FQGNSA in the germline V gene. Trimming cost V 5 bases and J 1 base, with 14 bases left between them. In DNA form, the CDR3 reads TGTGCCAGCAGCCCAGCCCCAGGAGGGAACACTGAAGCTTTCTTT. This translates into CASSPAPGGNTEAFF.

The chain carries TRBV15 and TRBJ2-5; D might be TRBD1 (6 bases). Germline V gives CDR1 LNHNV, CDR2 YYDKDF (reference sequence). The CDR3 covers 13 residues. Trimming took off 5 bases at V and 5 bases at J, with 12 bases between the two ends. This CDR3 is CATSQGFMETQYF. The DNA of the CDR3 is TGTGCCACCAGCCAGGGGTTTATGGAGACCCAGTACTTC. Full variable domain (rest looked up from reference TRBV15 and TRBJ2-5): DAMVIQNPRYQVTQFGKPVTLSCSQTLNHNVMYWYQQKSSQAPKLLFHYYDKDFNNEADTPDNFQSRRPNTSFCFLDIRSPGLGDTAMYLCATSQGFMETQYFGPGTRLLVL.

V gene TRBV6-5 combines with J gene TRBJ2-1; D might be TRBD1 (5 bases). Germline-derived CDR1 and CDR2 are MNHEY and SVGAGI. The CDR3 extends over 13 amino acids. The V end was cut by 6 bases, the J end by 8 bases, with 14 bases between. The DNA of the CDR3 is TGTGCCAGCAGATCCGAAAGGGGTTATGAGCAGTTCTTC. Translated, it gives CASRSERGYEQFF.

This chain uses TRBV20-1 with TRBJ1-5, with D possibly being TRBD1 (5 bases). V was cut by 3 bases and J by 0 bases, with 6 bases left in between. CDR1 is DFQATT and CDR2 is SNEGSKA in the germline V gene (reference sequence). The CDR3 loop spans 13 amino acids. CDR3 nucleotide sequence: TGCAGTGCTAGCGGACATAGCAATCAGCCCCAGCATTTT. It encodes CSASGHSNQPQHF.

The J gene is TRBJ2-4, the V gene TRBV18; TRBD1 matches at 7 bases. Germline-derived CDR1 and CDR2 are KGHSH and LQKENI. The junction had 7 bases not matched to a gene; V was cut back by 4 bases and J by 1 base. The CDR3 loop spans 16 amino acids. CDR3 sequence reads: CASSRQIQGAKNIQYF. In nucleotides, the CDR3 is TGTGCCAGCTCACGTCAAATACAGGGGGCCAAAAACATTCAGTACTTC.